The 23 T cell receptor beta chains in this list originate from one sample, sequenced in a study of human CD8 memory T cell subsets. Generation of TCR beta libraries used UMI-labeled 5' RACE. TCRdb reanalyzed the 5' RACE reads, giving one entry per CDR3 protein sequence and no DNA. In total, the table holds about 10,000 distinct CDR3 sequences. The sequencing sample was made of CD8+ stem-like memory T cells (TSCM and TCM) sorted from PBMCs. The subset was: stem-like memory CD8 T cells (TSTEM), CCR7+ PD-1- TIGIT-. All receptors come from a human donor in good health.

The chain joins TRBV20-1 to TRBJ2-1; TCRdb proposes TRBD1, but this gene call is untestable without DNA. The CDR3 has 16 amino acids. CDR1 and CDR2 from the germline V gene are DFQATT and SNEGSKA (reference sequence). CDR3 protein: CSARDLDGTLWDEQFF.

The gene calls are TRBV12-3 or TRBV12-4 and TRBJ2-5; TCRdb picks TRBD1, but there is no DNA to check that call. The CDR3 spans 15 residues. This CDR3 reads CASSSDRLGVETQYF.

This chain joins TRBV6-2 or TRBV6-3 and TRBJ1-5; TCRdb calls TRBD1, which cannot be checked without DNA. The germline CDR1 and CDR2 sequences are MNHEY and SVGEGT. This CDR3 is built from 19 residues. CDR3 loop: CASSYSPTGGAYSNQPQHF.

The chain has TRBV7-8 and TRBJ2-7; without DNA, the TCRdb call of TRBD2 cannot be checked. This CDR3 contains 16 residues. Germline V gene lookup returns CDR1 SGHVS and CDR2 FQNEAQ. CDR3 sequence: CASSPYSGLNSYEQYF. Filled out from reference TRBV7-8 and TRBJ2-7, the complete variable domain reads GAGVSQSPRYKVAKRGQDVALRCDPISGHVSLFWYQQALGQGPEFLTYFQNEAQLDKSGLPSDRFFAERPEGSVSTLKIQRTQQEDSAVYLCASSPYSGLNSYEQYFGPGTRLTVT.

This clonotype is classed as medium-sized by frequency. The V gene is TRBV13, the J gene TRBJ1-2; without DNA, the TCRdb call of TRBD1 cannot be checked. The length of the CDR3 is 15 residues. CDR1 is PRHDT, CDR2 FYEKMQ, per germline (reference sequence). The CDR3 sequence is CASSLGQGGNYGYTF.

This CDR3 is CASSHTSRGGLDTQYF. The J gene is TRBJ2-3, the V gene TRBV3-1; TCRdb selects TRBD1, and the lack of DNA leaves this call unchecked. In germline, CDR1 is LGHDT, CDR2 YNNKEL (reference sequence). This CDR3 comprises 16 residues.

The J gene is TRBJ2-5, the V gene TRBV7-9; TCRdb's D call, TRBD1, is unchecked because there is no DNA. The length of the CDR3 is 17 residues. In germline, CDR1 is SEHNR, CDR2 FQNEAQ (reference sequence). The CDR3 here is CASSLSLAFESEETQYF.

Measured by frequency, this clonotype is medium-sized (0.01 to 0.1%). The chain combines TRBV24-1 with TRBJ1-1. The CDR3 is 12 amino acids. The V gene's germline CDR1 is KGHDR and CDR2 SFDVKD. The CDR3 region is CATSDTGTEAFF.

This clonotype shows up as medium-sized by frequency. The chain joins TRBV7-8 to TRBJ2-5; without DNA, the TCRdb call of TRBD2 cannot be checked. The CDR3 is 16 residues long. Looked up from germline, CDR1 is SGHVS and CDR2 is FQNEAQ. The CDR3 sequence is CASSLAVGLEGETQYF.

This chain's CDR3 is CASSYQGSSGNIQYF. V gene TRBV7-2 combines with J gene TRBJ2-4; there is no DNA to check the TCRdb D call of TRBD1. This CDR3 has 15 residues. Germline loops: CDR1 SGHTA, CDR2 FQGNSA.

The genes are TRBV19 and TRBJ2-1; TCRdb selects TRBD2, and the lack of DNA leaves this call unchecked. CDR3 size: 16 residues. The germline V gene encodes CDR1 LNHDA and CDR2 SQIVND (reference sequence). CDR3: CASSGRLAGSGYEQFF. Variable domain in full (rest from reference TRBV19 and TRBJ2-1): DGGITQSPKYLFRKEGQNVTLSCEQNLNHDAMYWYRQDPGQGLRLIYYSQIVNDFQKGDIAEGYSVSREKKESFPLTVTSAQKNPTAFYLCASSGRLAGSGYEQFFGPGTRLTVL.

V and J are TRBV12-3 or TRBV12-4 and TRBJ2-1; TCRdb outputs TRBD2, but without DNA this stays unchecked. CDR3 length equals 16 residues. The CDR3 here is CASREAGTSVYNEQFF.

This clonotype is deemed medium-sized (0.01 to 0.1%) by its frequency. The genes are TRBV2 and TRBJ2-3; TCRdb designates TRBD2, a call that cannot be tested without DNA. The CDR3 sequence is 15 residues long. Germline CDR1 reads SNHLY; CDR2 reads FYNNEI. The CDR3 region is CASSEGRAPTDTQYF.

The genes are TRBV24-1 and TRBJ2-3; TCRdb proposes TRBD1, but this gene call is untestable without DNA. The CDR3 runs 15 residues. Germline-derived CDR1 and CDR2 are KGHDR and SFDVKD. The CDR3 reads CATSDPGQTTDTQYF.

The chain carries TRBV12-3 or TRBV12-4 and TRBJ2-5; no DNA is available, so the TRBD2 call from TCRdb remains unchecked. This CDR3 is built from 14 residues. This CDR3 reads CASSLTSEQETQYF.

In terms of frequency, this clonotype is large (0.1 to 1%). This chain's CDR3 is CASSTGTDSYYEQYF. The chain recombines TRBV2 with TRBJ2-7; with no DNA, the TCRdb D assignment of TRBD1 cannot be verified. Germline values: CDR1 SNHLY, CDR2 FYNNEI. The CDR3 contains 15 residues.

The V gene is TRBV27, the J gene TRBJ2-3. The CDR3 is 12 residues long. Per germline, CDR1 MNHEY and CDR2 SMNVEV (reference sequence). The CDR3 loop is CASSSGVDTQYF.

This clonotype is labeled medium-sized based on frequency. The gene calls are TRBV19 and TRBJ2-7; with no DNA, the TCRdb D assignment of TRBD1 cannot be verified. Germline V CDR1 and CDR2: LNHDA, SQIVND (reference sequence). The CDR3 contains 15 residues. The CDR3 is CASSMDGGSLYEQYF.

The J gene is TRBJ2-7, the V gene TRBV24-1; the D gene TCRdb calls, TRBD1, cannot be checked with no DNA. This CDR3 comprises 14 residues. Germline V gene lookup returns CDR1 KGHDR and CDR2 SFDVKD. CDR3 protein: CATSSGQGPYEQYF.

The chain has TRBV13 and TRBJ2-7; TCRdb designates TRBD1, a call that cannot be tested without DNA. The germline gives CDR1 PRHDT, CDR2 FYEKMQ (reference sequence). The length of the CDR3 is 15 residues. The CDR3 region is CASSSGGTFSYEQYF.

The chain links TRBV7-3 to TRBJ2-1; TCRdb outputs TRBD2, but without DNA this stays unchecked. Germline V gene sequence: CDR1 SGHTA, CDR2 FQGTGA. The CDR3 is 15 amino acids. CDR3 loop: CASSLVASGNNEQFF.

This clonotype is classed as medium-sized by frequency. The rearrangement links TRBV12-3 or TRBV12-4 to TRBJ2-2; the D gene TCRdb calls, TRBD1, cannot be checked with no DNA. There are 17 residues in the CDR3. Here the CDR3 reads CASSYEEGTGGSGELFF.

This clonotype ranks as medium-sized in terms of frequency. The gene calls are TRBV7-2 and TRBJ1-4. The CDR3 length is 14 residues. Germline loops: CDR1 SGHTA, CDR2 FQGNSA. CDR3 residues: CASSLVGSSEKLFF.